A single sample is the source of the 5 T cell receptor beta chains below, sequenced in a study of T cell responses to AZD1222 COVID-19 vaccine. Only in-frame clones appear in the TCRdb table, and some are missing; sequencing was by immunoSEQ multiplex PCR. The table has some 140,000 clones, 70% to 90% seen once. Material: peripheral blood, obtained on day 0 of AZD1222 vaccination. Receptor source: an adult in good health.

The chain carries TRBV12-3 or TRBV12-4 and TRBJ1-1; D ambiguous. The CDR3 contains 11 residues. V gave up 2 bases and J gave up 8 bases, with 6 bases separating them. The DNA of the CDR3 is TGTGCCAGCAGTTTATGGCCAGAAGCTTTCTTT. Its protein product is CASSLWPEAFF.

The rearrangement joins TRBV3-1 (or the pseudogene TRBV3-2) to TRBJ1-2; 8 bases match TRBD1. This CDR3 has 14 residues. Germline V CDR1 and CDR2: LGHDT, YNNKEL (reference sequence). With 4 bases clipped from V and 4 bases from J, the junction kept 5 bases outside the gene matches. The CDR3 loop is CASSPIGQGYGYTF. CDR3 in DNA: TGTGCCAGCAGCCCGATTGGACAGGGCTATGGCTACACCTTC.

V and J are TRBV14 and TRBJ2-7; D is unresolved. The CDR3 length is 13 residues. The germline V gene encodes CDR1 SGHDN and CDR2 FVKESK. The ends were cut back, 4 bases at V and 4 bases at J, with 11 bases in the middle. The chain's CDR3 is CASSRITPYEQYF. The CDR3 DNA reads TGTGCCAGCAGCCGAATTACACCATACGAGCAGTACTTC.

The V gene is TRBV20-1, the J gene TRBJ2-7; no reliable D call. Germline V gives CDR1 DFQATT, CDR2 SNEGSKA (reference sequence). The CDR3 sequence is 14 residues long. V lost 3 bases and J lost 4, with 16 bases in between. The CDR3 nucleotides read TGCAGTGCTAGTATCCGTCTTTCCTCGTACGAGCAGTACTTC. Protein: CSASIRLSSYEQYF.

The rearrangement joins TRBV5-1 to TRBJ2-5, with 10 bases identical to TRBD1. Germline V gene lookup returns CDR1 SGHRS and CDR2 YFSETQ. V trimming: 2 bases; J trimming: 3 bases; junction bases outside the gene matches: 4. The CDR3 is 15 residues long. This CDR3 is CASSLAGTGEETQYF. The CDR3 bases are TGCGCCAGCAGCTTAGCCGGGACAGGGGAAGAGACCCAGTACTTC.